This TCR beta chain was identified in a study of T cells in Graves' hyperthyroidism and ophthalmopathy. Regarding this clonotype: Its cognate antigen is unknown.

It was considered stable Graves' hyperthyroidism when ophthalmopathy did not progress within 18 months. Researchers barred patients who had uncontrolled infection, other autoimmune disease, pregnancy or lactation. Authors of the study amplified TCR beta CDR3 regions from RNA transcripts. HTBI primers drove first-round RT-PCR of the TCR CDR3. One entry per CDR3 protein results from TCRdb running MiXCR on the multiplex PCR reads. In the table there are more than 450,000 distinct CDR3 sequences, 12% to 15% of which are singletons. Study-wide findings and caveats: Peripheral blood also featured most of the thyroid clonotypes expanded above 0.001.

This receptor was taken from a woman aged 35 to 49 with Graves' hyperthyroidism. Sample: blood.

CDR3 residues: CASSLRSGGNTEAFF. The CDR3 nucleotides read TGTGCCAGCAGCCTCCGGTCGGGAGGGAACACTGAAGCTTTCTTT. The rearrangement links TRBV9 to TRBJ1-1; D is ambiguous. The V gene's germline CDR1 is SGDLS and CDR2 YYNGEE. V lost 4 bases and J 1 base, leaving 14 bases between the germline ends. The CDR3 runs 15 residues.